These 2 T cell receptor beta chains were all obtained from the same sample, sequenced in a study of T cells in Graves' hyperthyroidism and ophthalmopathy. TCR beta CDR3 regions were amplified from RNA. The HTBI primer set was used in a first-round RT-PCR of the TCR CDR3. TCRdb itself ran the multiplex PCR reads through MiXCR, one entry per CDR3 protein. The data contain 550,000 to 600,000 distinct CDR3 sequences, roughly 46% of them singletons. Specimen: peripheral blood or thyroid tissue (not recorded which). These receptors were taken from an adult woman with Graves' disease, either hyperthyroidism or ophthalmopathy (not recorded which).

The rearrangement joins TRBV10-2 to TRBJ2-7; 10 bases map to TRBD2. CDR1 is WSHSY and CDR2 is SAAADI in the germline V gene. This CDR3 comprises 13 residues. V was clipped by 7 bases and J by 9 bases; unmatched bases: 9. The chain's CDR3 is CASTSGSSPPQYF. The CDR3 DNA is TGCGCCAGCACTAGCGGGAGCTCCCCCCCGCAGTACTTC.

The chain carries TRBV11-2 and TRBJ1-6, with D perhaps TRBD1 (5 bases). This CDR3 spans 11 amino acids. The V gene lost 8 bases and the J gene lost 12 bases, with 11 bases spanning the gap. Germline-derived CDR1 and CDR2 are SGHAT and FQNNGV. CDR3 sequence reads: CASVTGGPLHF. The DNA of the CDR3 is TGTGCCAGCGTCACCGGGGGACCCCTCCACTTT. Based on the CDR3 plus reference TRBV11-2 and TRBJ1-6, the full variable domain is EAGVAQSPRYKIIEKRQSVAFWCNPISGHATLYWYQQILGQGPKLLIQFQNNGVVDDSQLPKDRFSAERLKGVDSTLKIQPAKLEDSAVYLCASVTGGPLHFGNGTRLTVT.